This TCR beta chain was recorded in a study of blood T cell repertoires in COVID-19. Across the whole study: Italy, Spain and the United States were the sources of the convalescent and acute COVID-19 samples. PBMCs, B-cell-depleted T cells, or T cells provided the cDNA or gDNA that made up the material.

Germline V gives CDR1 SEHNR, CDR2 FQNEAQ (reference sequence). This CDR3 has 13 residues. V shed 8 bases, J shed 7 bases, and the junction held 9 bases outside the gene matches. As handled by the study authors: Reference gene primer amplification gave nucleated cell count estimates. Generated by immunoSEQ multiplex PCR, the TCRdb table keeps only in-frame clones and is missing some. That table supplies the V and J calls and clone size; D and trimming were determined from the DNA. The sample includes about 98,000 clones, approximately 81% seen only once; the top ten take about 11%. The chain employs TRBV7-9 and TRBJ1-2; 8 bases line up with TRBD1. This TCR came from a woman of 80 years or more with acute or convalescent COVID-19. Sequenced: peripheral blood. The CDR3 DNA sequence: TGTGCCAGCCTGGGACAGGAGGCCTCTGGCTACACCTTC. The encoded protein is CASLGQEASGYTF.